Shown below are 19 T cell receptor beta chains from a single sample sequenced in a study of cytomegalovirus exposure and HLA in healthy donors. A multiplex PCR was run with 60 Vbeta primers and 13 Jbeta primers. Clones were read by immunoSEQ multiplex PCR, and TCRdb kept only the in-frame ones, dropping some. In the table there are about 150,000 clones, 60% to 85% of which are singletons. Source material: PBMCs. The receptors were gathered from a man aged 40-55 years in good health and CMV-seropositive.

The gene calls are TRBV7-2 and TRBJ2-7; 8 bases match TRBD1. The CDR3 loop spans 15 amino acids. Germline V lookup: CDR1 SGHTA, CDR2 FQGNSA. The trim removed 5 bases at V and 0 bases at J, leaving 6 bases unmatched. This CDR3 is CASSTQTGGSYEQYF. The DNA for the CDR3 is TGTGCCAGCAGCACCCAAACAGGGGGCTCCTACGAGCAGTACTTC.

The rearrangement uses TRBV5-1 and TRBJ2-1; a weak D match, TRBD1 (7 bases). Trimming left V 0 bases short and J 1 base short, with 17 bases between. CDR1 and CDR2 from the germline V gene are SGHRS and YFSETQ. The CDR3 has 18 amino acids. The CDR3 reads CASSLALGGGASYNEQFF. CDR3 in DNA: TGCGCCAGCAGCTTGGCCCTTGGAGGGGGCGCATCCTACAATGAGCAGTTCTTC.

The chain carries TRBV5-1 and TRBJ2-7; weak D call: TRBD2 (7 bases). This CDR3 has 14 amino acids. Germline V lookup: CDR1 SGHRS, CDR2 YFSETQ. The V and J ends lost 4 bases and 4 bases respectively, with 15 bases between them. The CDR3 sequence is CASSLSGGAYEQYF. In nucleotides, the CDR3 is TGCGCCAGCAGCCTATCGGGGGGCGCTTACGAGCAGTACTTC.

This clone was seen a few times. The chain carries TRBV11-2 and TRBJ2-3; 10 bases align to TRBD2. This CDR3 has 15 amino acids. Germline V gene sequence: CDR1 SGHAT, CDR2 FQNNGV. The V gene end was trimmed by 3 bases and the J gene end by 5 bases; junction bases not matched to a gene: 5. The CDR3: CASSFASGRLDTQYF. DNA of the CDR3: TGTGCCAGCAGCTTCGCTAGCGGGAGACTAGATACGCAGTATTTT.

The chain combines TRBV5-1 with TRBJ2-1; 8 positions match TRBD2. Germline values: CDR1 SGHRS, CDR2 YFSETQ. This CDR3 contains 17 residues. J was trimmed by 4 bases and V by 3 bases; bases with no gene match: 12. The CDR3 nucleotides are TGCGCCAGCAGCTCCGACGTTGGGGTAGCGGGGTACAATGAGCAGTTCTTC. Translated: CASSSDVGVAGYNEQFF.

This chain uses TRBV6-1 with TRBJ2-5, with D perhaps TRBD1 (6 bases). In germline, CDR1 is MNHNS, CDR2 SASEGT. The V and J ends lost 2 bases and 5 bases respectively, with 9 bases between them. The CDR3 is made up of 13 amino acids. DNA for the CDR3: TGTGCCAGCAGTGAACAGGGGTGGGAGACCCAGTACTTC. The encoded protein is CASSEQGWETQYF.

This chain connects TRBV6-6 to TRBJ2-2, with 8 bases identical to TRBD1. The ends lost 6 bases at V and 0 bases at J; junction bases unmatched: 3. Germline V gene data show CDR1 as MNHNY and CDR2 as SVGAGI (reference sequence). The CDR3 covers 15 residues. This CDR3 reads CASRDRVPNTGELFF. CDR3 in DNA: TGTGCCAGCAGGGACAGGGTCCCGAACACCGGGGAGCTGTTTTTT.

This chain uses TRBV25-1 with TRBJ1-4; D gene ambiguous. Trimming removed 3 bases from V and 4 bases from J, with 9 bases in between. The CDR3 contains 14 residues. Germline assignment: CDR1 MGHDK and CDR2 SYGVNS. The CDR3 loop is CASSDEQVNEKLFF. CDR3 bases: TGTGCCAGCAGTGACGAGCAGGTTAATGAAAAACTGTTTTTT.

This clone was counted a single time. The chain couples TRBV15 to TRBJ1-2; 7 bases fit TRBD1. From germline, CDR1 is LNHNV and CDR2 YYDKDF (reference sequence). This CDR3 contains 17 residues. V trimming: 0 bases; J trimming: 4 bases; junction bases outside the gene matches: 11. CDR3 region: CATSRDLGTAGRYGYTF. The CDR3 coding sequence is TGTGCCACCAGCAGAGATCTTGGGACAGCGGGTCGCTATGGCTACACCTTC.

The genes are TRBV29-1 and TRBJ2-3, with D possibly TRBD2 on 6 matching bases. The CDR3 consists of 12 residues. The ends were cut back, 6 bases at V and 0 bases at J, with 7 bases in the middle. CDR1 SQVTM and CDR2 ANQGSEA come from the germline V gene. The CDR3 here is CSVGGSTDTQYF. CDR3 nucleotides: TGCAGCGTGGGGGGAAGCACAGATACGCAGTATTTT.

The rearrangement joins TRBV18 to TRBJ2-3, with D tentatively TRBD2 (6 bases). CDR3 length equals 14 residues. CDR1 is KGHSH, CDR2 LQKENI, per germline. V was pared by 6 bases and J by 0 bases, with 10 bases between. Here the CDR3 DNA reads TGTGCCAGCTCGCGGGAACGGAGCACAGATACGCAGTATTTT. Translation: CASSRERSTDTQYF.

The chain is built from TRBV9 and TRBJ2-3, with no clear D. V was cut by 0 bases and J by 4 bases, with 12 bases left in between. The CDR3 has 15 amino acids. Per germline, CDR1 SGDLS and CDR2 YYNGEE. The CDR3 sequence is CASSVDPEVADTQYF. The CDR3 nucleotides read TGTGCCAGCAGCGTAGATCCCGAGGTAGCAGATACGCAGTATTTT.

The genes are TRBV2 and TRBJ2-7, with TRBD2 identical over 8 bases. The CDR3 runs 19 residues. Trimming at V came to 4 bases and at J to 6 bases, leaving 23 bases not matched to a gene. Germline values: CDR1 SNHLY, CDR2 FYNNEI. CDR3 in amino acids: CASSVLGGVGGRRMGEQYF. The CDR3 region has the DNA TGTGCCAGCAGTGTTCTCGGAGGGGTTGGCGGGAGGCGCATGGGCGAGCAGTACTTC.

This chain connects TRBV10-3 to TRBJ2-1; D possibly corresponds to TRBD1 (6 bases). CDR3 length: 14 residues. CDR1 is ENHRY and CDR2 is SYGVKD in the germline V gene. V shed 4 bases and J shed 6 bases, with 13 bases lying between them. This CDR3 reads CAISAHQQGNEQFF. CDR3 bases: TGTGCCATCAGTGCTCATCAACAGGGCAATGAGCAGTTCTTC.

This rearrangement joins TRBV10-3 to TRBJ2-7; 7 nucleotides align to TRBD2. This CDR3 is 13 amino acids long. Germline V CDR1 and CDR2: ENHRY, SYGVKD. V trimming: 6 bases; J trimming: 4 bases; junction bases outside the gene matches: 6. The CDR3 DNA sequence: TGTGCCATCAGGAGCGGGGATTGGTACGAGCAGTACTTC. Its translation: CAIRSGDWYEQYF.

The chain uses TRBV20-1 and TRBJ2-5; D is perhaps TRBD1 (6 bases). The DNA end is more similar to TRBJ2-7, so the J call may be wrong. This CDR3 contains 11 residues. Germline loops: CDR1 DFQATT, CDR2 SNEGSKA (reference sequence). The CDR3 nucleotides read TGCAGTGCTTCGCAGGGGAACGAGCAGTACTTC. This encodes CSASQGNEQYF.

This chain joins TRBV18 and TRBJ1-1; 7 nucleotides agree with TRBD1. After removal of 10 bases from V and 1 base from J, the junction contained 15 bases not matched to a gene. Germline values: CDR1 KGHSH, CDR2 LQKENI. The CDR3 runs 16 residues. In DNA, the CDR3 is TGTGCCACCCAAAACCCACAGGGACAGCCGAACACTGAAGCTTTCTTT. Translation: CATQNPQGQPNTEAFF.

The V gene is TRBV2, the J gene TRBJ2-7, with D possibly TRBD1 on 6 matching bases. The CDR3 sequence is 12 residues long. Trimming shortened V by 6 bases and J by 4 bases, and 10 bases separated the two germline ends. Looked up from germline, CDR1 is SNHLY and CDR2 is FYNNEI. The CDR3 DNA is TGTGCCAGCAGGGAACAGGGTTACGAGCAGTACTTC. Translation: CASREQGYEQYF.

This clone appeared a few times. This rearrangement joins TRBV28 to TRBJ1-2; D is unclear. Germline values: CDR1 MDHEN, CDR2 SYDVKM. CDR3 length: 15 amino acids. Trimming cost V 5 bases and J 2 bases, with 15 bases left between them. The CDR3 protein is CASSPLRVTNYGYTF. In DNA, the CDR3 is TGTGCCAGCAGTCCTCTGAGGGTAACCAACTATGGCTACACCTTC.